The rows below give T cell receptor beta chains drawn from one sample of a study of blood T cell repertoires in COVID-19. Sequencing was performed with immunoSEQ multiplex PCR; in TCRdb, only in-frame clones are kept and a portion is missing. The table shows 200,000 to 250,000 clones, with approximately 90% occurring only once. The sample comprised PBMCs or T cells enriched from blood (not recorded which). The receptors originated from a man aged 25-45 years who had recovered from COVID-19. Both conserved end residues are part of each CDR3. A D gene is named only where the DNA matches it firmly. Clone size appears in some rows only: once, few, many, or a class for an expanded clone.

d_call	clone_size	j_call	v_call	cdr3_nt	cdr3_aa
TRBD2	-	TRBJ2-2	TRBV7-2	TGTGCCAGCAGCTCGCGGGGGGGCGCCGTGGAGCTGTTTTTT	CASSSRGGAVELFF
-	-	TRBJ2-7	TRBV5-1	TGCGCCAGCAGCTTTAATTCCAGGGCGTACGAGCAGTACTTC	CASSFNSRAYEQYF
TRBD1	-	TRBJ1-2	TRBV11-2	TGTGCCAGCAGCTTAGTACAGGGGTATGGCTACACCTTC	CASSLVQGYGYTF
-	-	TRBJ1-1	TRBV7-9	TGTGCCAGCAGGGGGGAGGGCTCTGAAGCTTTCTTT	CASRGEGSEAFF
TRBD1	-	TRBJ2-1	TRBV7-2	TGTGCCAGCAGCTTAAGAGGCACGGGACAGGGTTACAATGAGCAGTTCTTC	CASSLRGTGQGYNEQFF
-	-	TRBJ1-1	TRBV12-3/TRBV12-4	TGTGCCAGCAGAACGGACAGGAACACTGAAGCTTTCTTT	CASRTDRNTEAFF
-	-	TRBJ2-1	TRBV24-1	TGTGCCACCAGTGATCGGAGGCGGAACTCCTACAATGAGCAGTTCTTC	CATSDRRRNSYNEQFF
-	-	TRBJ1-5	TRBV9	TGTGCCAGCAGCGTAGATGTCAGGCCTAGCAATCAGCCCCAGCATTTT	CASSVDVRPSNQPQHF
-	-	TRBJ2-3	TRBV11-3	TGTGCCAGCAGCTTAGATGGAGCTAGCACAGATACGCAGTATTTT	CASSLDGASTDTQYF
TRBD2	-	TRBJ2-3	TRBV11-2	TGTGCCAGCAGCCTCACTAGCGGCTCCACAGATACGCAGTATTTT	CASSLTSGSTDTQYF
TRBD2	-	TRBJ2-1	TRBV4-3	TGCGCCAGCAGCCAAGATATCGGGACTAGCGGGGTACGCTCCTACAATGAGCAGTTCTTC	CASSQDIGTSGVRSYNEQFF
TRBD2	-	TRBJ2-2	TRBV10-2	TGCGCCAGCAGACTAGCGGGGGGGCACGGGGAGCTGTTTTTT	CASRLAGGHGELFF
TRBD1	-	TRBJ2-7	TRBV7-6	TGTGCCAGCAGCGACGGGACAGGGCTTTACGAGCAGTACTTC	CASSDGTGLYEQYF
TRBD2	-	TRBJ2-7	TRBV10-3	TGTGCCATCAGAGATCTAGCGGGGGGCGCCTACGAGCAGTACTTC	CAIRDLAGGAYEQYF
TRBD1	-	TRBJ1-1	TRBV28	TGTGCCAGCAGTCATTCCGGGACAGGCGCTAGTGAAGCTTTCTTT	CASSHSGTGASEAFF
TRBD1	-	TRBJ2-7	TRBV5-4	TGTGCCAGCAGAACCGGGACAGGGGGTTCCGAGCAGTACTTC	CASRTGTGGSEQYF
TRBD1	-	TRBJ2-7	TRBV2	TGTGCCAGCAGGGAACAGGGGAGCTCCTACGAGCAGTACTTC	CASREQGSSYEQYF
-	-	TRBJ1-5	TRBV3-1/TRBV3-2	TGTGCCAGCAGCCAAGGGACAGCTAATCAGCCCCAGCATTTT	CASSQGTANQPQHF
TRBD1	-	TRBJ1-2	TRBV6-5	TGTGCCAGCAGTTACCTGGGACAGGGAGCAGATGGCTACACCTTC	CASSYLGQGADGYTF
-	-	TRBJ1-6	TRBV5-1	TGCGCCAGCAGCTTGGAAGCAGGGAGGAATTCACCCCTCCACTTT	CASSLEAGRNSPLHF
-	-	TRBJ2-5	TRBV5-4	TGTGCCAGCAGCAGGACAGTCTACCAAGAGACCCAGTACTTC	CASSRTVYQETQYF
TRBD1	-	TRBJ2-7	TRBV29-1	TGCAGCGTTGAAGAGAGAGGACAGGGGGAATACGAGCAGTACTTC	CSVEERGQGEYEQYF
-	-	TRBJ2-1	TRBV28	TGTGCCAGCAGTTTGCGATTCCTAGAGGGCAGCTATGAGCAGTTCTTC	CASSLRFLEGSYEQFF
-	-	TRBJ2-4	TRBV19	TGTGCCAGTAGTATCATGTGGGGCGGGGTGGGGAGCTACATTCAGTACTTC	CASSIMWGGVGSYIQYF
TRBD2	-	TRBJ2-2	TRBV4-2	TGTGCCAGCAGCCAGCGCCGGGGGGTGAACACCGGGGAGCTGTTTTTT	CASSQRRGVNTGELFF
TRBD1	-	TRBJ2-2	TRBV2	TGTGCCAGCAGGGGGACAGGGGAGACCGGGGAGCTGTTTTTT	CASRGTGETGELFF
-	-	TRBJ2-7	TRBV28	TGTGCCAGCTCGCGGACTTCCTACGAGCAGTACTTC	CASSRTSYEQYF
TRBD2	-	TRBJ2-2	TRBV11-2	TGTGCCAGCAGCTTATTACGGGGGGCGAACACCGGGGAGCTGTTTTTT	CASSLLRGANTGELFF
-	-	TRBJ2-1	TRBV7-2	TGTGCCAGCAGCTTGTACAGGTTACCCTCCTACAATGAGCAGTTCTTC	CASSLYRLPSYNEQFF
TRBD1	-	TRBJ2-3	TRBV4-1	TGCGCCAGCAGCCAATCCGGGACAGGGACTTCTGACTATAGCACAGATACGCAGTATTTT	CASSQSGTGTSDYSTDTQYF
-	-	TRBJ1-5	TRBV5-8	TGTGCCAGCAGCTTTTCTAGTCAGCCCCAGCATTTT	CASSFSSQPQHF
-	-	TRBJ1-1	TRBV5-1	TGCGCCAGCTCGTCGGGGGGCGGTGAAGCTTTCTTT	CASSSGGGEAFF
TRBD1	-	TRBJ2-1	TRBV24-1	TGTGCCACCAGTGGGGGACAGGGAGGCAATGAGCAGTTCTTC	CATSGGQGGNEQFF
TRBD2	few	TRBJ2-7	TRBV6-6	TGTGCCAGCAGTCGCCCCCAGACTAGCGGGGCCTCCTACGAGCAGTACTTC	CASSRPQTSGASYEQYF
-	-	TRBJ1-4	TRBV2	TGTGCCAGCAGTGCGGACAGCGTTGCAACTAATGAAAAACTGTTTTTT	CASSADSVATNEKLFF
-	-	TRBJ1-5	TRBV19	TGTGCCAGTAGTACCGGCCGGGTACCTGTGCATTTT	CASSTGRVPVHF
-	-	TRBJ2-5	TRBV28	TGTGCCAGCAGTTTAAGGGGGTTCCGGGATAGACAAGAGACCCAGTACTTC	CASSLRGFRDRQETQYF
-	-	TRBJ1-6	TRBV7-6	TGTGCCAGCAGCTTAGATGGAGCGTACTATTCACCCCTCCACTTT	CASSLDGAYYSPLHF
TRBD2	-	TRBJ2-7	TRBV27	TGTGCCAGCAGTTTATCGATAGGGGCTAGCGGAAGGGGCTACGAGCAGTACTTC	CASSLSIGASGRGYEQYF
TRBD2	-	TRBJ2-3	TRBV9	TGTGCCAGCAGCACCCGGACTAGCGGGAACACAGATACGCAGTATTTT	CASSTRTSGNTDTQYF
TRBD1	-	TRBJ1-4	TRBV11-2	TGTGCCAGCAGCTCACGGACAGGGAGAGATGAAAAACTGTTTTTT	CASSSRTGRDEKLFF
TRBD1	-	TRBJ2-7	TRBV29-1	TGCAGCGTTGCCACGACAGGGGGCTCCTACGAGCAGTACTTC	CSVATTGGSYEQYF
-	-	TRBJ2-7	TRBV12-2	TGTGCAAGTCGCATTAGCGGGAGAAGGGACTACGAGCAGTACTTC	CASRISGRRDYEQYF
-	-	TRBJ2-7	TRBV4-3	TGCGCCAGCAGCCGGCACTATTCCTCAGGGTACGAGCAGTACTTC	CASSRHYSSGYEQYF
-	-	TRBJ1-5	TRBV25-1	TGTGCCAGCAGTGTAGGGGGGGGGTGGAATCAGCCCCAGCATTTT	CASSVGGGWNQPQHF
-	-	TRBJ2-2	TRBV5-1	TGCGCCAGCAGCTTGTCCGGGGACTCCGGGGAGCTGTTTTTT	CASSLSGDSGELFF
-	-	TRBJ1-6	TRBV6-5	TGTGCCAGCAGGGGGCCGAACTCACCCCTCCACTTT	CASRGPNSPLHF
TRBD1	once	TRBJ1-1	TRBV19	TGTGCCAGTAGTATACTTTTAGGACAGGGAGTCGGCACTGAAGCTTTCTTT	CASSILLGQGVGTEAFF
TRBD1	-	TRBJ2-1	TRBV5-1	TGCGCCAGCAGCTTCGGGACAGGGGGCAGTGGGTTCTACAATGAGCAGTTCTTC	CASSFGTGGSGFYNEQFF
-	-	TRBJ2-3	TRBV5-5	TGTGCCAGCAGGCAGTCCGCGGGGCTTGGCACAGATACGCAGTATTTT	CASRQSAGLGTDTQYF
-	-	TRBJ1-2	TRBV6-1	TGTGCCAGCAGTGAAGCGTTCAGGGCTAGCTATGGCTACACCTTC	CASSEAFRASYGYTF
-	-	TRBJ1-5	TRBV7-8	TGTGCCAGCAGCCCTACAGGGTCTAATCAGCCCCAGCATTTT	CASSPTGSNQPQHF
-	-	TRBJ2-5	TRBV5-4	TGTGCCAGCAGCGCCGGGGAGATAGGGTCAAAGACCCAGTACTTC	CASSAGEIGSKTQYF
-	-	TRBJ2-5	TRBV2	TGTGCCAGCAGCGCCGGCCTGAGCGGTTCACAAGAGACCCAGTACTTC	CASSAGLSGSQETQYF
-	-	TRBJ2-7	TRBV6-5	TGTGCCAGCAGACTCCAGGGGTTTGACGAGCAGTACTTC	CASRLQGFDEQYF
-	-	TRBJ2-2	TRBV7-9	TGTGCCAGCAGCTCGTGGGGCACACCGTCTAGGACCGGGGAGCTGTTTTTT	CASSSWGTPSRTGELFF
-	-	TRBJ1-5	TRBV11-2	TGTGCCAGCAGCTTAGCTGGGCCAGGGAATCAGCCCCAGCATTTT	CASSLAGPGNQPQHF
TRBD1	-	TRBJ1-1	TRBV6-5	TGTGCCAGCAGTTACCGGGGTGAGACAGGGCTCACTGAAGCTTTCTTT	CASSYRGETGLTEAFF
-	once	TRBJ1-2	TRBV7-8	TGTGCCAGCAGCTCCTTTATTCCGGGTGGGGGCAGGCACTATGGCTACACCTTC	CASSSFIPGGGRHYGYTF
TRBD2	-	TRBJ2-1	TRBV19	TGTGCCAGTAGTATGGTACTAGCGGGAGGGCTTCAAAATGAGCAGTTCTTC	CASSMVLAGGLQNEQFF